This paragraph reports one TCR beta chain. The CDR3 has 17 amino acids. Trimming cost V 0 bases and J 2 bases; bases outside gene matches: 4. Looked up from germline, CDR1 is SGHNT and CDR2 is YYREEE (reference sequence). This sample is drawn from a study of OX40 agonist ivuxolimab in advanced cancers. On the study more broadly: Ivuxolimab, which is an agonistic anti-OX40 (CD134) antibody, was administered to the patients. The study enrolled dose-escalation patients with hepatocellular carcinoma, melanoma, renal cell or head and neck cancer.

Only in-frame clones appear in the TCRdb table, and some are missing; sequencing was by immunoSEQ multiplex PCR. The profile shows tens of thousands of clones, 80% to 95% of them singletons. The source of this sequence is an adult with an advanced solid tumor such as melanoma, head and neck, liver or kidney cancer. The material sequenced was CD4+ or CD8+ T cells sorted from blood, taken in a trial of the OX40 agonist ivuxolimab. The rearrangement links TRBV5-4 to TRBJ2-5, with TRBD2 matching 13 bases. The CDR3 loop reads CASSLGLAGGGQETQYF. The CDR3 DNA sequence: TGTGCCAGCAGCTTGGGACTAGCGGGGGGCGGGCAAGAGACCCAGTACTTC. Combining the CDR3 with reference TRBV5-4 and TRBJ2-5 gives the whole variable domain ETGVTQSPTHLIKTRGQQVTLRCSSQSGHNTVSWYQQALGQGPQFIFQYYREEENGRGNFPPRFSGLQFPNYSSELNVNALELDDSALYLCASSLGLAGGGQETQYFGPGTRLLVL.